One and the same sample provided the 15 T cell receptor beta chains below, sequenced in a study of CD8 T cells in Susac syndrome. RNA amounts of about 0.5 to 1 ug underwent reverse transcription with random hexamers. TCRdb reprocessed the immunoSEQ multiplex PCR reads via MiXCR and lists one record per CDR3 protein. The sample holds 150,000 to 200,000 distinct CDR3 sequences, about 93% seen once. The sample comprised CD4+ T cells from PBMCs. The receptor set was obtained from a human donor in good health.

The genes are TRBV28 and TRBJ1-2; D gene unclear. Germline loops: CDR1 MDHEN, CDR2 SYDVKM. The V gene lost 7 bases and the J gene lost 3 bases, with 15 bases spanning the gap. This CDR3 has 14 amino acids. CDR3 amino acids: CASTPLYRDYGYTF. The CDR3 DNA follows: TGTGCCAGCACTCCGTTGTATCGTGACTATGGCTACACCTTC.

The chain combines TRBV4-3 with TRBJ2-1, with a weak D call TRBD1 (5 bases). Germline loops: CDR1 LGHNA, CDR2 YSLEER. The CDR3 length is 13 residues. V was shortened by 0 bases and J by 10 bases, with 10 bases between the two germline ends. In DNA form, the CDR3 reads TGCGCCAGCAGCCAAGATGTACAGGCCGAGCAGTTCTTC. This codes for CASSQDVQAEQFF.

The chain has TRBV20-1 and TRBJ2-2; the D call may be TRBD1 or TRBD2 (5 bases each). This CDR3 contains 13 residues. V lost 7 bases and J 4 bases, leaving 13 bases between the germline ends. Germline V CDR1 and CDR2: DFQATT, SNEGSKA (reference sequence). The CDR3 sequence: CSVRVGTTGELFF. In DNA form, the CDR3 reads TGCAGTGTAAGGGTGGGGACCACCGGGGAGCTGTTTTTT.

This clonotype was detected once. The V gene is TRBV4-3, the J gene TRBJ2-1; D remains unclear. Trimming stripped 0 bases from V and 3 bases from J, with 15 bases between. Germline V gene lookup returns CDR1 LGHNA and CDR2 YSLEER. The CDR3 has 17 amino acids. The CDR3 loop reads CASSQDGPGANYNEQFF. CDR3 bases: TGCGCCAGCAGCCAAGATGGTCCCGGAGCGAACTACAATGAGCAGTTCTTC.

The J gene is TRBJ2-7, the V gene TRBV5-1; D gene uncertain. CDR1 SGHRS and CDR2 YFSETQ come from the germline V gene. The CDR3 length is 15 residues. V lost 0 bases and J lost 5, with 15 bases in between. CDR3 bases: TGCGCCAGCAGCTTGGGACCCCGCGCGGTCAACGAGCAGTACTTC. This encodes CASSLGPRAVNEQYF. Full variable domain (missing parts from reference TRBV5-1 and TRBJ2-7): KAGVTQTPRYLIKTRGQQVTLSCSPISGHRSVSWYQQTPGQGLQFLFEYFSETQRNKGNFPGRFSGRQFSNSRSEMNVSTLELGDSALYLCASSLGPRAVNEQYFGPGTRLTVT.

This clonotype was recorded once. J is TRBJ2-7 and V is TRBV12-3 or TRBV12-4; no reliable D call. Trimming cost V 3 bases and J 8 bases, with 11 bases left between them. The CDR3 runs to 12 residues. The CDR3 sequence is CASSFASSKQYF. The CDR3, as DNA: TGTGCCAGCAGTTTTGCCAGTTCAAAGCAGTACTTC.

The rearrangement joins TRBV15 to TRBJ2-7, with D maybe TRBD1 (6 bases). Germline CDR1 reads LNHNV; CDR2 reads YYDKDF (reference sequence). V lost 3 bases and J 3 bases, leaving 9 bases between the germline ends. This CDR3 region has 13 residues. CDR3: CATSRDRGYEQYF. The CDR3 coding sequence is TGTGCCACCAGCAGGGACAGAGGCTACGAGCAGTACTTC.

The chain recombines TRBV20-1 with TRBJ1-5; possible D gene TRBD1, 5 bases. V lost 2 bases and J lost 2, with 10 bases in between. Germline CDR1 DFQATT, CDR2 SNEGSKA (reference sequence). This CDR3 comprises 14 residues. DNA of the CDR3: TGCAGTGCTAGATCTCAGGGTCGCAATCAGCCCCAGCATTTT. Protein product: CSARSQGRNQPQHF.

V gene TRBV5-1 combines with J gene TRBJ2-1, with a tentative D call TRBD2 (6 bases). The CDR3 loop spans 15 amino acids. V lost 0 bases and J 6 bases, leaving 13 bases between the germline ends. The V gene's germline CDR1 is SGHRS and CDR2 YFSETQ. In nucleotides, the CDR3 is TGCGCCAGCAGCTTGGATACTAGCCCTCGCAATGAGCAGTTCTTC. It codes for CASSLDTSPRNEQFF.

The chain is built from TRBV2 and TRBJ2-7, with D maybe TRBD2 (5 bases). CDR1 is SNHLY, CDR2 FYNNEI, per germline. Between the trimmed V and J ends, which lost 3 bases and 7 bases, there was a span of 10 bases. There are 12 residues in the CDR3. CDR3 bases: TGTGCCAGCAGTGACCGCCGGGGAGAGCAGTACTTC. It codes for CASSDRRGEQYF.

V gene TRBV24-1 combines with J gene TRBJ2-5, with 8 bases aligning to TRBD1. The J segment lost 3 bases and the V segment lost 6 bases, leaving 8 bases of the junction unmatched. The germline V gene has CDR1 KGHDR and CDR2 SFDVKD. The CDR3 covers 15 residues. The CDR3 protein is CATSPGTGREETQYF. In DNA form, the CDR3 reads TGTGCCACCAGTCCGGGGACAGGTCGGGAAGAGACCCAGTACTTC.

The chain employs TRBV6-5 and TRBJ2-7; TRBD2 agrees at 7 bases. CDR1 and CDR2 (germline): MNHEY, SVGAGI. The trim removed 0 bases at V and 6 bases at J, leaving 11 bases unmatched. The CDR3 has 16 residues. The DNA for the CDR3 is TGTGCCAGCAGTTACTCGACCGGGGGAGGGGTCGGCGAGCAGTACTTC. Translation gives CASSYSTGGGVGEQYF.

About this clonotype itself: At one end the junction does not follow the germline gene, possibly because of a read error. This chain joins TRBV7-7 and TRBJ2-5; 9 bases map to TRBD1. The germline CDR1 and CDR2 sequences are SSHAT and FNYEAQ (reference sequence). The CDR3 loop spans 15 amino acids. CDR3 in amino acids: CASSLGLGQGETQYF. For the CDR3, the DNA is TGTGCTAGCAGCTTAGGATTGGGACAGGGAGAGACCCAGTACTTC.

V gene TRBV29-1 combines with J gene TRBJ2-2, with 9 bases fitting TRBD1. V was pared by 6 bases and J by 4 bases, with 3 bases of the junction left unmatched. The CDR3 is 13 residues long. Germline CDR1 SQVTM, CDR2 ANQGSEA. DNA for the CDR3: TGCAGCGTAGGACAGGGGAGCACCGGGGAGCTGTTTTTT. Its protein product is CSVGQGSTGELFF.

This chain joins TRBV28 and TRBJ1-6; D is possibly TRBD1 (6 bases). This CDR3 comprises 16 residues. Between the trimmed V and J ends, which lost 2 bases and 6 bases, there was a span of 14 bases. Germline V gene sequence: CDR1 MDHEN, CDR2 SYDVKM. CDR3 bases: TGTGCCAGCAGTTTAGCCGGGGGCCATGGTAATTCACCCCTCCACTTT. Encoded protein: CASSLAGGHGNSPLHF.